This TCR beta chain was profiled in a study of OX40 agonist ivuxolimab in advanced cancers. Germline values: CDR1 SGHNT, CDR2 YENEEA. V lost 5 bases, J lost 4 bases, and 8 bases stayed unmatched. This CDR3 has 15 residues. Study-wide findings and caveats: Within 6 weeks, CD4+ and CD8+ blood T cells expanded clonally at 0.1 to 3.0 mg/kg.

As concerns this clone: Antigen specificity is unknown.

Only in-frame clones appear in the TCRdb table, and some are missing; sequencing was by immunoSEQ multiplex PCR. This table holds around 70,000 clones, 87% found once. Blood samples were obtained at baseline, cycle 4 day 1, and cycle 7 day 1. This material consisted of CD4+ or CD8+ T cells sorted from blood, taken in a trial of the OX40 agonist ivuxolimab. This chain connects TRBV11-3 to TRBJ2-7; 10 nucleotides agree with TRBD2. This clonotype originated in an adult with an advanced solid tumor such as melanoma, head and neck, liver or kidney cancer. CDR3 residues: CASSRGLAESYEQYF. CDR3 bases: TGTGCCAGCAGCCGTGGACTAGCGGAGAGTTACGAGCAGTACTTC.